This T cell receptor (beta chain) was recorded in a study of shared clonotypes between healthy human individuals. Study-wide findings and caveats: Sorted-subset sequencing was shown by rarefaction to be incomplete despite large depth.

Per germline, CDR1 GTSNPN and CDR2 SVGIG (reference sequence). The CDR3 consists of 14 residues. The V end lost 5 bases, the J end lost 4 bases, and 17 bases lay between the germline ends. The method was immunoSEQ multiplex PCR; TCRdb's version includes in-frame clones alone and lacks a portion of them. The sample lists roughly 1,500,000 clones; 97% to 99% were seen once. Worth noting for this clone: Its target is unknown.

The chain has TRBV30 and TRBJ1-1; D is ambiguous. The specimen sequenced was naive CD4+ T cells sorted from blood. Described subset: CD45RA+ positively selected. The clonotype was recovered from a young man in good health. CDR3 DNA sequence: TGTGCCTGGGGTCGGCAAGTAAGGATCACTGAAGCTTTCTTT. Protein product: CAWGRQVRITEAFF.